A single T cell receptor (beta chain) is shown here with its context. This specimen comes from a study of blood T cell repertoires in COVID-19. Looking at the study overall: Sources were T cells, B-cell-depleted T cells, or PBMCs; the material itself was cDNA or gDNA.

Original methodology: Counts of nucleated cells, estimated from reference gene primer amplification, were obtained. Here immunoSEQ multiplex PCR was the method, and the copy in TCRdb shows in-frame clones only, minus some. V, J and clone size reflect that table, while D and trimming were determined from the DNA. This sample carries under 200,000 clones, approximately 90% of them seen once, and the ten largest clones take 0.99%. Germline CDR1 and CDR2: SQVTM and ANQGSEA. This CDR3 region has 12 residues. V was clipped by 6 bases and J by 7 bases; unmatched bases: 8. Sequenced: peripheral blood. The sequence came from a man in his late teens or twenties with acute or convalescent COVID-19. The V and J genes are TRBV29-1 and TRBJ2-7, with 8 nucleotides matching TRBD2. CDR3 loop: CSVGSGVGEQYF. The CDR3 nucleotides are TGCAGCGTGGGTAGCGGGGTGGGGGAGCAGTACTTC.